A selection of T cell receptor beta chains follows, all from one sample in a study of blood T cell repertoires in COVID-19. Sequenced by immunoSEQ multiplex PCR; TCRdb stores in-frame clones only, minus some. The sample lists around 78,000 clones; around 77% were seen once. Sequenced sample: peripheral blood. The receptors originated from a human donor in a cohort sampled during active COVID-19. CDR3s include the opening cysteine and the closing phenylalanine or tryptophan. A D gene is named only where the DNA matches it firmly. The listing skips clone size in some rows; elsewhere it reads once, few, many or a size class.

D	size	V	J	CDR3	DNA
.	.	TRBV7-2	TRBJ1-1	CASSFQRLNTEAFF	TGTGCCAGCAGCTTCCAGCGATTGAACACTGAAGCTTTCTTT
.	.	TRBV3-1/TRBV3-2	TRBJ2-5	CASSQDWSGSWTQYF	TGTGCCAGCAGCCAAGATTGGTCGGGATCCTGGACCCAGTACTTC
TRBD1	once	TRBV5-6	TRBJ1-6	CASSLVRGTYNSPLHF	TGTGCCAGCAGCTTAGTCAGGGGGACCTATAATTCACCCCTCCACTTT
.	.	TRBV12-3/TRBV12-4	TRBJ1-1	CASRRDSLLAFF	TGTGCCAGCAGACGGGACTCCCTATTAGCTTTCTTT
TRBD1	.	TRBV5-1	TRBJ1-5	CASSIQGAVNQPQHF	TGCGCCAGCAGCATACAGGGGGCAGTCAATCAGCCCCAGCATTTT
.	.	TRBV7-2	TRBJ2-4	CASSPEPLLAKNIQYF	TGTGCCAGCAGCCCCGAGCCTCTTCTAGCCAAAAACATTCAGTACTTC
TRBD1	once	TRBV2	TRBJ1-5	CASCIRQGAGQPQHF	TGTGCCAGTTGTATCCGACAGGGGGCAGGCCAGCCCCAGCATTTT
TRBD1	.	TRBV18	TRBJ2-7	CASSPGTANYEQYF	TGTGCCAGCTCACCTGGGACAGCTAACTACGAGCAGTACTTC
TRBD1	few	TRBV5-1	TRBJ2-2	CASSLGQGAGELFF	TGCGCCAGCAGCTTGGGACAGGGGGCCGGGGAGCTGTTTTTT
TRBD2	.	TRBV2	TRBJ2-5	CASGPGRGETQYF	TGTGCCAGCGGCCCAGGGAGGGGAGAGACCCAGTACTTC
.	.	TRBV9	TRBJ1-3	CASSKPGNTIYF	TGTGCCAGCAGCAAGCCCGGAAACACCATATATTTT
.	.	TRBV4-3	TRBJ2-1	CASSQERVWEQFF	TGCGCCAGCAGCCAAGAGAGGGTATGGGAGCAGTTCTTC
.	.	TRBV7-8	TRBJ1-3	CASSLWGPGNTIYF	TGTGCCAGCAGCTTATGGGGGCCCGGAAACACCATATATTTT
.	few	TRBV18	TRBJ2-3	CASSPLGDSSTDTQYF	TGTGCCAGCTCACCGTTAGGGGATTCTAGCACAGATACGCAGTATTTT
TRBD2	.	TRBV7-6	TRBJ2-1	CASSSAGLAGATYNEQFF	TGTGCCAGCAGCTCCGCGGGACTAGCGGGGGCTACCTACAATGAGCAGTTCTTC
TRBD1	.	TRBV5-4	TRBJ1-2	CASSFDRVANYGYTF	TGTGCCAGCAGCTTCGACAGGGTTGCTAACTATGGCTACACCTTC
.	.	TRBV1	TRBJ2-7	CTSSQDLGLAGHSGEQYF	TGCACCAGCAGCCAAGATCTGGGACTAGCGGGGCACTCGGGGGAGCAGTACTTC
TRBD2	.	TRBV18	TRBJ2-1	CASSEGLAGENEQFF	TGTGCCAGCTCAGAGGGGCTAGCGGGGGAGAATGAGCAGTTCTTC
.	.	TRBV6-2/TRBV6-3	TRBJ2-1	CASGRGGQGKRNEQFF	TGTGCCAGCGGCCGGGGGGGACAGGGTAAGAGAAATGAGCAGTTCTTC
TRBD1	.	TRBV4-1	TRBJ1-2	CASSPDRGLNYGYTF	TGCGCCAGCAGCCCTGACAGGGGCCTTAACTATGGCTACACCTTC
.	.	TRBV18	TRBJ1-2	CASSPLPKYGYTF	TGTGCCAGCTCACCCCTCCCTAAATATGGCTACACCTTC
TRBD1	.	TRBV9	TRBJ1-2	CASSVGGDRTLPYYGYTF	TGTGCCAGCAGCGTAGGGGGGGACAGGACCCTTCCCTACTATGGCTACACCTTC
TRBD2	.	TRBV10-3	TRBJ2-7	CATTPGTSVYEQYF	TGTGCCACCACCCCCGGGACTAGCGTCTACGAGCAGTACTTC
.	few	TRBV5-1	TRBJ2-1	CASSISSTDYNEQFF	TGCGCCAGCAGCATCTCTTCGACAGATTACAATGAGCAGTTCTTC
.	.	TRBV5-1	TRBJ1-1	CASSLSGDTEAFF	TGCGCCAGCAGCTTGTCAGGGGACACTGAAGCTTTCTTT